The clone carrying this TCR beta chain was seen more than once but under ten times. What it binds is unknown. This sample was included in a study of T cells after yellow fever vaccination. About the research overall: The SMART-Seq v4 Ultra Low Input method served to prepare the low-cell-number fractions.

Study results and limitations: Booster samples showed a return of most primary-vaccination clones (approximately 96% CD4, 88% CD8). The secondary response was weaker but peaked faster, day 5 versus 15.

Germline assignment: CDR1 SGDLS and CDR2 YYNGEE. Trimming took off 2 bases at V and 7 bases at J, with 16 bases between the two ends. This CDR3 comprises 15 residues. TCR cDNA, made by 5'RACE template switching, carried an added universal primer site and UMIs. TCRdb re-derived calls from the 5' RACE reads in MiXCR, one entry per CDR3 protein. The sample yields hundreds of thousands of distinct CDR3 sequences, approximately 13% seen once. The source of this sequence is a man younger than 40 who received the YFV17D yellow fever vaccine. V gene TRBV9 combines with J gene TRBJ1-5; D unclear. This specimen was PBMCs, taken on the day of the yellow fever booster vaccination. The CDR3: CASSVTPEVAQPQHF. The DNA of the CDR3 is TGTGCCAGCAGCGTTACACCGGAAGTCGCCCAGCCCCAGCATTTT.